This T cell receptor beta chain is from a study of cytomegalovirus exposure and HLA in healthy donors. Study-wide points: Per published accounts, TCR beta sequences correctly predicted the HLA-A and HLA-B alleles of most subjects.

As for this clone: What it recognizes is unknown.

This CDR3 contains 14 residues. Germline trimming cut 2 bases from V and 4 bases from J; bases unmatched to any gene: 2. Germline V gene sequence: CDR1 LNHDA, CDR2 SQIVND (reference sequence). PCR amplification relied on 60 Vbeta primers (plus 13 Jbeta primers). The protocol was immunoSEQ multiplex PCR, while the TCRdb copy is restricted to in-frame clones and leaves out a portion. Of around 190,000 clones in the sample, about 85% are singletons; the top ten hold about 1%. The sample taken for sequencing was PBMCs. This sequence was found in a boy aged 2 to 10 in good health and CMV-seronegative. The chain is built from TRBV19 and TRBJ2-7; TRBD2 matches at 10 bases. CDR3 sequence (DNA): TGTGCCAGTAGTATACAGCGGGAGGGGTACGAGCAGTACTTC. Translated: CASSIQREGYEQYF.